These T cell receptor beta chains were read from a single sample in a study of T cell responses to AZD1222 COVID-19 vaccine. Some clones are missing from TCRdb's copy, which holds only in-frame ones; the method was immunoSEQ multiplex PCR. The table includes 89,000 or so clones, about 87% detected once. The specimen comprised peripheral blood, sampled on day 0 of AZD1222 vaccination. The source is an adult in good health. CDR3s include the opening cysteine and the closing phenylalanine or tryptophan. Fields, in order: CDR3 length, V gene, clone size, D gene, J gene, CDR3 protein, CDR3 DNA. The D gene is left open where the match is weak. Part of the rows lack a size; the others show once, few, many or a class for expanded clones.

15	TRBV3-1/TRBV3-2	-	TRBD2	TRBJ2-7	CASSHPGTSRAEQYF	TGTGCCAGCAGCCACCCTGGGACTAGCCGGGCCGAGCAGTACTTC
16	TRBV10-1	once	-	TRBJ2-1	CASSGGDIPDYNEQFF	TGCGCCAGCAGTGGAGGGGACATACCGGATTACAATGAGCAGTTCTTC
14	TRBV11-2	-	-	TRBJ1-3	CASSLGSSGNTIYF	TGTGCCAGCAGCTTAGGGAGCTCTGGAAACACCATATATTTT
11	TRBV29-1	-	-	TRBJ1-1	CSVRGATEAFF	TGCAGCGTTCGAGGGGCCACTGAAGCTTTCTTT
14	TRBV5-1	-	-	TRBJ1-2	CASSLESDSYGYTF	TGCGCCAGCAGCTTGGAGAGTGACAGCTATGGCTACACCTTC
15	TRBV7-2	-	TRBD1	TRBJ1-6	CASSPGQGWDSPLHF	TGTGCCAGCAGCCCGGGACAGGGGTGGGATTCACCCCTCCACTTT
15	TRBV19	few	-	TRBJ1-5	CASSTRQKSSQPQHF	TGTGCCAGTAGTACCAGACAGAAATCCAGCCAGCCCCAGCATTTT
18	TRBV7-8	medium-sized	TRBD2	TRBJ2-7	CASSLPDGAGGWVYEQYF	TGTGCCAGCAGCTTGCCTGACGGAGCGGGAGGATGGGTCTACGAGCAGTACTTC
15	TRBV27	-	TRBD2	TRBJ2-5	CASSSSGLPQETQYF	TGTGCCAGCAGTTCTAGCGGCCTACCCCAAGAGACCCAGTACTTC
15	TRBV7-2	once	TRBD1	TRBJ1-2	CASSLSIRGQDGYTF	TGTGCCAGCAGCTTAAGTATCAGGGGGCAGGATGGCTACACCTTC
13	TRBV20-1	-	TRBD1	TRBJ2-4	CSASRDSQNIQYF	TGCAGTGCTAGTCGGGACAGTCAAAACATTCAGTACTTC
14	TRBV30	-	-	TRBJ1-5	CAWGVGTSNQPQHF	TGTGCCTGGGGGGTAGGGACTAGCAATCAGCCCCAGCATTTT
17	TRBV21-1	-	-	TRBJ2-1	CASSKTSGPFVYNEQFF	TGTGCCAGCAGCAAAACTAGCGGCCCTTTCGTTTACAATGAGCAGTTCTTC
13	TRBV2	-	-	TRBJ1-2	CASSERGPDAYTF	TGTGCCAGCAGTGAGCGCGGCCCGGATGCCTACACCTTC
13	TRBV28	-	TRBD1	TRBJ1-2	CASRGGQGLGYTF	TGTGCCAGCAGGGGAGGACAGGGGCTAGGCTACACCTTC
9	TRBV20-1	-	-	TRBJ2-1	CSASYEQFF	TGCAGTGCTAGCTATGAGCAGTTCTTC
13	TRBV15	-	-	TRBJ2-5	CATSPGKQETQYF	TGTGCCACCAGCCCCGGGAAACAAGAGACCCAGTACTTC
13	TRBV11-2	-	-	TRBJ2-7	CASSLGTFYEQYF	TGTGCCAGCAGCCTCGGGACCTTTTACGAGCAGTACTTC
11	TRBV12-3/TRBV12-4	medium-sized	-	TRBJ1-2	CASSLDTGYTF	TGTGCCAGCAGTTTGGACACTGGCTACACCTTC
15	TRBV27	-	TRBD2	TRBJ2-1	CASSISGTGGSEQFF	TGTGCCAGCAGTATATCGGGGACGGGGGGTAGTGAGCAGTTCTTC
15	TRBV9	once	-	TRBJ2-4	CASSVDAYAKNIQYF	TGTGCCAGCAGCGTAGACGCCTATGCCAAAAACATTCAGTACTTC
15	TRBV7-2	-	TRBD1	TRBJ2-1	CASSLSAGGYNEQFF	TGTGCCAGCAGCTTATCGGCAGGGGGATACAATGAGCAGTTCTTC
14	TRBV7-9	once	-	TRBJ1-5	CASSLGGVNQPQHF	TGTGCCAGCAGCTTAGGAGGGGTCAATCAGCCCCAGCATTTT
16	TRBV3-1/TRBV3-2	once	TRBD2	TRBJ2-3	CASSSGLASSTDTQYF	TGTGCCAGCAGCTCGGGACTAGCATCGTCCACAGATACGCAGTATTTT
14	TRBV6-5	-	TRBD1	TRBJ1-2	CASSYDGQGSGYTF	TGTGCCAGCAGTTACGATGGACAGGGCTCAGGCTACACCTTC
16	TRBV6-6	-	-	TRBJ2-3	CASSYARGAQTDTQYF	TGTGCCAGCAGTTACGCCAGGGGGGCGCAGACAGATACGCAGTATTTT
15	TRBV4-1	-	-	TRBJ2-7	CASRPVGRSSYEQYF	TGCGCCTCCCGCCCAGTCGGAAGGAGCTCCTACGAGCAGTACTTC
14	TRBV7-8	-	-	TRBJ1-1	CASSLYWTNTEAFF	TGTGCCAGCAGCTTATACTGGACGAACACTGAAGCTTTCTTT
15	TRBV28	few	-	TRBJ1-3	CASSFLQLSGNTIYF	TGTGCCAGCAGTTTTTTGCAGTTATCTGGAAACACCATATATTTT
17	TRBV19	-	TRBD2	TRBJ2-1	CASSGVSGRASGSEQFF	TGTGCCAGTAGCGGAGTTAGCGGGAGGGCCTCTGGGTCTGAGCAGTTCTTC
15	TRBV5-1	-	-	TRBJ2-3	CASSLRRGVADTQYF	TGCGCCAGCAGCTTGCGCAGGGGGGTCGCAGATACGCAGTATTTT
14	TRBV10-3	-	-	TRBJ2-7	CAISEHTDSYEQYF	TGTGCCATCAGTGAGCATACAGATTCCTACGAGCAGTACTTC
16	TRBV6-5	-	-	TRBJ1-2	CASSFDLPQGRSGYTF	TGTGCCAGCAGTTTCGACCTCCCGCAGGGACGATCTGGCTACACCTTC
14	TRBV5-1	once	TRBD1	TRBJ1-1	CASSYRQGNTEAFF	TGCGCCAGCAGCTATCGACAGGGGAACACTGAAGCTTTCTTT
15	TRBV29-1	-	TRBD2	TRBJ2-1	CSVEAPSGSFYEQFF	TGCAGCGTTGAAGCCCCCAGCGGGAGCTTCTATGAGCAGTTCTTC
14	TRBV11-2	-	-	TRBJ2-1	CASSLPIGRSEQFF	TGTGCCAGCAGCCTACCCATCGGCCGTAGTGAGCAGTTCTTC
14	TRBV6-6	-	-	TRBJ1-3	CASSYSGAGNTIYF	TGTGCCAGCAGTTACTCCGGGGCTGGAAACACCATATATTTT
19	TRBV11-2	-	-	TRBJ1-6	CASSLATGLLSSYNSPLHF	TGTGCCAGCAGCCTAGCCACAGGGCTCCTGAGCTCCTATAATTCACCCCTCCACTTT
15	TRBV6-5	-	-	TRBJ1-1	CASSYSLTAATEAFF	TGTGCCAGCAGTTACTCCCTTACTGCGGCGACTGAAGCTTTCTTT
15	TRBV6-2/TRBV6-3	-	TRBD1	TRBJ2-1	CASSYSDRSYNEQFF	TGTGCCAGCAGTTACTCGGACAGGTCCTACAATGAGCAGTTCTTC
17	TRBV4-2	-	TRBD1	TRBJ1-3	CASSQPADRGYGNTIYF	TGTGCCAGCAGCCAGCCTGCCGACAGGGGGTACGGAAACACCATATATTTT
14	TRBV5-1	-	TRBD2	TRBJ2-1	CASGLAGAYNEQFF	TGCGCCAGCGGACTAGCGGGGGCCTACAATGAGCAGTTCTTC
12	TRBV28	-	-	TRBJ1-2	CASSPTVYGYTF	TGTGCCAGCAGTCCGACAGTCTATGGCTACACCTTC
13	TRBV13	-	-	TRBJ1-1	CASSLASNVEAFF	TGTGCCAGCAGCTTAGCATCAAATGTAGAAGCTTTCTTT
14	TRBV19	once	TRBD1	TRBJ1-1	CASSRGTGSTEAFF	TGTGCCAGTAGTCGAGGGACAGGGTCGACTGAAGCTTTCTTT
15	TRBV25-1	-	TRBD2	TRBJ2-7	CASSELGAGGYEQYF	TGTGCCAGCAGTGAATTAGGAGCGGGGGGATACGAGCAGTACTTC
12	TRBV3-1/TRBV3-2	-	-	TRBJ2-7	CASSPTGYEQYF	TGTGCCAGCAGCCCCACGGGCTACGAGCAGTACTTC
15	TRBV3-1/TRBV3-2	-	TRBD1	TRBJ1-2	CASSQPLTGGNGYTF	TGTGCCAGCAGCCAACCCCTGACAGGGGGCAATGGCTACACCTTC
13	TRBV19	few	TRBD2	TRBJ2-2	CASMAGEGGELFF	TGTGCCAGTATGGCGGGAGAGGGCGGGGAGCTGTTTTTT
16	TRBV19	-	-	TRBJ2-3	CASQTGPTRSWDTQYF	TGTGCCAGTCAAACCGGGCCTACAAGATCCTGGGATACGCAGTATTTT
15	TRBV29-1	-	TRBD2	TRBJ2-3	CSAQMTSGSSDTQYF	TGCAGCGCCCAAATGACTAGCGGGAGTAGCGATACGCAGTATTTT
18	TRBV7-9	-	TRBD2	TRBJ2-2	CASSLLAGGPKLIGELFF	TGTGCCAGCAGCTTATTAGCGGGAGGGCCTAAATTGATCGGGGAGCTGTTTTTT
15	TRBV18	-	TRBD2	TRBJ2-7	CASSPRSGSKNEQYF	TGTGCCAGCTCACCACGAAGCGGGAGTAAAAACGAGCAGTACTTC
16	TRBV19	-	-	TRBJ2-1	CASSPGGGENDNEQFF	TGTGCCAGTAGTCCCGGAGGGGGAGAGAACGACAATGAGCAGTTCTTC
15	TRBV7-2	once	-	TRBJ2-5	CASSYPGGGKETQYF	TGTGCCAGCAGCTACCCAGGAGGGGGGAAAGAGACCCAGTACTTC
17	TRBV14	-	-	TRBJ2-6	CASSQDHTWAGANVLTF	TGTGCCAGCAGCCAAGATCATACCTGGGCGGGGGCCAACGTCCTGACTTTC
19	TRBV15	-	-	TRBJ2-5	CATSRVSAVLISGKESQYF	TGTGCCACCAGCAGAGTCTCTGCGGTCCTGATAAGCGGAAAAGAGTCCCAGTACTTC